One and the same sample provided the 17 T cell receptor beta chains below, sequenced in a study of T cells in Graves' hyperthyroidism and ophthalmopathy. The CDR3 regions of TCR beta were amplified from RNA transcripts. The TCR CDR3 first-round RT-PCR relied on the HTBI primer set. TCRdb recomputed calls from the multiplex PCR reads with MiXCR, one row per CDR3 protein. The sample yields approximately 590,000 distinct CDR3 sequences, about half seen once. Sequencing used peripheral blood or thyroid tissue (not recorded which). Every receptor here comes from a woman aged 18-30 years with Graves' hyperthyroidism.

V gene TRBV15 combines with J gene TRBJ2-6; no reliable D call. The CDR3 sequence is 15 residues long. CDR1 and CDR2 from the germline V gene are LNHNV and YYDKDF (reference sequence). V dropped 10 bases and J dropped 0 bases, with 13 bases sitting between them. Here the CDR3 reads CASSPRSSGANVLTF. The CDR3 nucleotides read TGTGCCAGCTCACCACGGAGCTCTGGGGCCAACGTCCTGACTTTC.

The sample holds a few counts of this clonotype. A junction boundary mismatches the germline segment, possibly from a read error. The chain combines TRBV20-1 with TRBJ1-1; a weak D match, TRBD1 (5 bases). Germline CDR1 reads DFQATT; CDR2 reads SNEGSKA (reference sequence). This CDR3 is built from 11 residues. The DNA of the CDR3 is TGCAGTGCTAGTGTCGTCGGGGGAAGACCTTTT. Protein sequence: CSASVVGGRPF.

Of note for this clonotype: Mismatch with germline at one junction end may stem from a read error. The chain carries TRBV7-8 and TRBJ1-1; D is uncertain. The length of the CDR3 is 14 residues. Germline CDR1 and CDR2: SGHVS and FQNEAQ. The CDR3 here is CASSRDYSNTEAFF. CDR3 DNA sequence: TGCGCCAGCAGCCGAGACTACTCAAACACTGAAGCTTTCTTT.

The gene calls are TRBV7-9 and TRBJ2-5; D is perhaps TRBD1 or TRBD2 (5 bases each). This CDR3 comprises 15 residues. Germline V gives CDR1 SEHNR, CDR2 FQNEAQ (reference sequence). V lost 3 bases to trimming and J lost 7 bases, with 18 bases between them. CDR3 DNA sequence: TGTGCCAGCAGCTTGGGGGAGACTTCCTTTGCGACCCAGTACTTC. Protein: CASSLGETSFATQYF.

The chain couples TRBV19 to TRBJ2-7; D is undetermined. The CDR3 covers 15 residues. Deletions cut 5 bases from V and 1 base from J, with 15 bases between. Germline V CDR1 and CDR2: LNHDA, SQIVND (reference sequence). This CDR3 is CASSFNAGASYEQYF. Written as DNA, the CDR3 is TGTGCCAGTAGTTTCAATGCAGGCGCGTCCTACGAGCAGTACTTC.

The genes are TRBV5-4 and TRBJ1-1; 9 bases align to TRBD1. The CDR3 covers 13 residues. Losses at the gene ends were 7 bases for V and 8 bases for J; bases not matched to a gene: 9. Germline assignment: CDR1 SGHNT and CDR2 YYREEE (reference sequence). The CDR3 bases are TGTGCCAGCCGCGACAGGGGGTTCCCCGAAGCTTTCTTT. It translates to CASRDRGFPEAFF.

The CDR3 here is CASSSSGRGPYEQYF. The CDR3 bases are TGTGCCAGTAGTTCTAGCGGGAGGGGCCCCTACGAGCAGTACTTC. V usage is TRBV7-9 and J usage is TRBJ2-7; 12 bases agree with TRBD2. Germline V lookup: CDR1 SEHNR, CDR2 FQNEAQ (reference sequence). Unmatched junction bases numbered 8, after V lost 9 bases and J lost 2 bases. CDR3 size: 15 residues.

V gene TRBV10-3 combines with J gene TRBJ2-5; TRBD1 matches 7 bases. Germline values: CDR1 ENHRY, CDR2 SYGVKD. Germline trimming cut 3 bases from V and 0 bases from J; bases unmatched to any gene: 7. CDR3 size: 16 residues. The CDR3 protein is CAISEGGWVYQETQYF. CDR3 DNA sequence: TGTGCCATCAGTGAAGGGGGCTGGGTGTACCAAGAGACCCAGTACTTC.

The genes are TRBV20-1 and TRBJ1-2, with D possibly TRBD1 on 5 matching bases. This CDR3 has 14 residues. V shed 0 bases and J shed 5 bases, with 13 bases lying between them. Per the germline V gene, CDR1 is DFQATT and CDR2 is SNEGSKA (reference sequence). CDR3 in amino acids: CSARDRGGGYGYTF. The DNA for the CDR3 is TGCAGTGCTAGAGATCGGGGCGGTGGGTATGGCTACACCTTC.

This rearrangement joins TRBV29-1 to TRBJ1-2; no clear D gene. From germline, CDR1 is SQVTM and CDR2 ANQGSEA. This CDR3 is 12 amino acids long. V was clipped by 2 bases and J by 7 bases, with 11 bases between them. CDR3 sequence reads: CSVEIGGSGYTF. In nucleotides, the CDR3 is TGCAGCGTTGAAATTGGAGGCTCTGGCTACACCTTC. The entire variable domain, with the rest obtained from reference TRBV29-1 and TRBJ1-2, is as follows: SAVISQKPSRDICQRGTSLTIQCQVDSQVTMMFWYRQQPGQSLTLIATANQGSEATYESGFVIDKFPISRPNLTFSTLTVSNMSPEDSSIYLCSVEIGGSGYTFGSGTRLTVV.

This sequence joins TRBV25-1 and TRBJ1-5; no firm D call. The CDR3 loop spans 12 amino acids. V was clipped by 10 bases and J by 4 bases, with 11 bases between them. Germline CDR1 reads MGHDK; CDR2 reads SYGVNS. CDR3 nucleotide sequence: TGTGCCAAGAAGGTGAGGAATCAGCCCCAGCATTTT. Amino acid sequence: CAKKVRNQPQHF. The whole variable domain, remainder taken from reference TRBV25-1 and TRBJ1-5, is EADIYQTPRYLVIGTGKKITLECSQTMGHDKMYWYQQDPGMELHLIHYSYGVNSTEKGDLSSESTVSRIRTEHFPLTLESARPSHTSQYLCAKKVRNQPQHFGDGTRLSIL.

This clonotype has at least ten counts. V and J are TRBV29-1 and TRBJ1-5; D remains ambiguous. V lost 6 bases, J lost 2 bases, and 11 bases lay in between. Germline values: CDR1 SQVTM, CDR2 ANQGSEA. The CDR3 totals 13 residues. The CDR3: CSVQPVGNQPQHF. Here the CDR3 DNA reads TGCAGCGTCCAGCCAGTGGGCAATCAGCCCCAGCATTTT.

Regarding this clonotype: A read error may explain this, as a much larger clone is one base away. This rearrangement joins TRBV5-4 to TRBJ1-2; weak D call: TRBD1 (6 bases). The CDR3 spans 12 residues. The V gene's germline CDR1 is SGHNT and CDR2 YYREEE (reference sequence). CDR3 bases: TGTGCCGGCAGCTTGGGGACATCTGGCTACACCTTC. This sequence encodes CAGSLGTSGYTF.

This clonotype has just a few counts. V and J are TRBV12-3 or TRBV12-4 and TRBJ1-1; the D is unclear. V was pared by 4 bases and J by 1 base, with 16 bases between. The CDR3 spans 16 residues. CDR3 DNA: TGTGCCAGCAGTTCCGGCAAATGGGGTACGAACACTGAAGCTTTCTTT. Translation: CASSSGKWGTNTEAFF.

Remarks on this clonotype: At one end, the junction sequence differs from germline, possibly due to a read error. This rearrangement joins TRBV9 to TRBJ2-2; D is perhaps TRBD2 (6 bases). The germline V gene has CDR1 SGDLS and CDR2 YYNGEE. This CDR3 comprises 15 residues. In DNA, the CDR3 is TGTGCCAGCAGCGTCGGGGGAGTGGGAACCGGGAAGCTGTTTTTT. As protein: CASSVGGVGTGKLFF.

This clonotype was observed many times. The chain is built from TRBV7-9 and TRBJ1-4; 10 positions agree with TRBD1. V lost 5 bases and J lost 7; bases outside the gene matches: 7. Per germline, CDR1 SEHNR and CDR2 FQNEAQ (reference sequence). CDR3 length: 15 residues. The chain's CDR3 is CASSVGTGDTEKLFF. CDR3 nucleotide sequence: TGTGCCAGCAGCGTCGGGACAGGGGATACTGAAAAACTGTTTTTT.

In its sample, this clonotype was seen many times. The V gene is TRBV15, the J gene TRBJ1-2; D not certain. The CDR3 has 17 residues. CDR1 is LNHNV, CDR2 YYDKDF, per germline (reference sequence). V was pared by 1 base and J by 4 bases, with 19 bases between. The CDR3 DNA reads as TGTGCCACCAGCAGAGTAGCACACCGTTCGGAATTCTATGGCTACACCTTC. Protein: CATSRVAHRSEFYGYTF.